This TCR beta chain was captured by sequencing in a study of T cell responses to AZD1222 COVID-19 vaccine (dated by TCRdb to 2020 to 2022). About the full investigation: AZD1222 recipients with second doses at about 4 weeks or about 12 weeks were pooled, because spike-specific TCR depth and breadth did not differ between schedules. TCR sequencing covered 233 trial participants: 200 to 210 given two doses of AZD1222 and 26 given two doses of MenACWY control vaccine. Trial participants were enrolled by age into subgroups of 18-55, 56-69 and 70-plus years, and around 150, 28 and 57 TCR-sequenced participants, respectively, were included in these subgroups. Findings and caveats that apply to the study as a whole: Reportedly, close to half of the unique spike-specific TCRs recognized epitopes lying outside the regions that are mutated in the B.1.351 and B.1.1.7 variants. Participants were mostly white British and included more females than males, and it was suggested by the authors that clonal diversity may have been underestimated. A significant rise in spike-specific TCR breadth and depth was observed after two AZD1222 doses relative to day 0 and relative to MenACWY recipients. CD4 TCRs associated with the vaccine covered the entire spike protein, and the dominant responses were in regions 160-218 and 743-854. In the small 56-69-year group, the increase in depth fell short of significance, most likely because of low power. No day 14 peak-response samples were available, so repertoires were characterized only after the peak T cell response. Conclusions about previously exposed vaccinees are limited, since just five or six AZD1222 recipients were seropositive for SARS-CoV-2 at baseline.

The germline V gene provides CDR1 LGHNA and CDR2 YNFKEQ. The CDR3 measures 16 amino acids from cysteine to phenylalanine. The kept DNA is CDR3 alone, 48 bases in frame from the first base. The germline V and J ends show losses of 5 bases and 7 bases respectively, and no gene match explains 9 bases of the junction. What the time point label conveys for this sample: baseline before first vaccination. Samples from vaccinated people were obtained from the UK trials COV001 and COV002, which included a single-blind randomized controlled phase 2/3 trial of AZD1222 (ChAdOx1 nCoV-19) in healthy adults. For TCRbeta chain sequencing, PBMC samples from trial participants were taken at day 0 and at day 28 after the second dose. In this sample, this clone turned up a few times. This clone's antigen is unknown. No base quality information exists; no much larger clone differs at one position. The CDR3 regions of human TCRbeta chains were analyzed by immunosequencing. The paper's data handling went like this. TCRs in the repertoires were compared against a reference library of SARS-CoV-2-specific TCRs that had been generated with the MIRA antigen-specificity platform. Breadth was defined as the fraction of unique TCRs that were SARS-CoV-2-associated. Depth was defined as the fraction of total T cells that were SARS-CoV-2-associated. Each spike-specific TCR was assigned to its reactive spike region and to a CD4 or CD8 class using the MIRA data. Log10-transformed breadth and depth values were compared by one-way ANOVA with Sidak's multiple comparisons tests. The source is immuneACCESS, and TCRdb retained only in-frame sequences with V and J called. Part of the clones is not carried over; for the studies checked, unresolved V genes explain less than half of this, and the remainder is unexplained. The DNA was the basis for D and trimming; V, J and clone size are from that table. Counted in this sample were 90,000 to 95,000 clones; about 91% of them appeared once. Of the sample, around 8.1% is held by the ten largest clones.

The origin of this receptor is an adult in good health. The chain is made from TRBV4-2 and TRBJ1-6; the junction holds 9 bases that match TRBD1. The material was peripheral blood, obtained on day 0 of AZD1222 vaccination. The CDR3 protein: CASSTRGQGRNSPLHF. The DNA is TGTGCCAGCAGCACTCGAGGACAGGGGAGGAATTCACCCCTCCACTTT.